The clone carrying this TCR beta chain was seen only a few times. As yet, its antigen is unknown. TCRdb redid the calling of the reads with MiXCR, one entry per CDR3 protein. The table records some 900,000 distinct CDR3 sequences, approximately 32% of them present only once. This sample was included in a study of T cell repertoires in cytomegalovirus infection. Study information: Used in the study were CMV epitopes, some recently identified and HLA-C-restricted, others well-studied and HLA-B-restricted. Indications of both CMV infection and matching HLA type were provided by public TCR beta signatures.

The J segment lost 10 bases and the V segment lost 0 bases, leaving 10 bases of the junction unmatched. CDR1 is SGHTA and CDR2 is FQGNSA in the germline V gene. The CDR3 runs to 17 residues. The V and J genes are TRBV7-2 and TRBJ1-6, with 9 positions matching TRBD1. This specimen was cultured CD8+ T cells from PBMCs, taken from culture after CMV antigen stimulation. This sequence was found in a human donor in good health (CMV status not recorded). Some clones in this sample may be carry-over from other donors' samples. CDR3 amino acids: CASSLATRDRVRSPLHF. In nucleotides, the CDR3 is TGTGCCAGCAGCTTAGCGACGAGGGACAGGGTACGATCACCCCTCCACTTT.